This T cell receptor (beta chain) appears in the sequencing data of a study of response to subunit inactivated influenza vaccine. In this sample, this clonotype turned up a few times. The antigen is undetermined. General study findings and limits: Every seasonal influenza vaccination brings in few new T cells, the authors suggested.

V was trimmed by 0 bases and J by 6 bases, leaving 20 bases between them. The CDR3 is 17 residues long. Germline CDR1 reads LGHNA; CDR2 reads YSLEER. One entry per CDR3 protein, called by TCRdb with MiXCR from the RT-PCR reads. This table holds 280,000 or so distinct CDR3 sequences, 21% found once. This chain joins TRBV4-3 and TRBJ1-1; the D gene is possibly TRBD1 (5 bases). Sequenced material: PBMCs from blood, taken less than 22 months after vaccination. The TCR originated in a man aged 45-69 years who received an inactivated influenza vaccine. CDR3 sequence: CASSQEGGLRWRAEAFF. CDR3 nucleotide sequence: TGCGCCAGCAGCCAAGAGGGGGGATTGCGGTGGAGGGCTGAAGCTTTCTTT.